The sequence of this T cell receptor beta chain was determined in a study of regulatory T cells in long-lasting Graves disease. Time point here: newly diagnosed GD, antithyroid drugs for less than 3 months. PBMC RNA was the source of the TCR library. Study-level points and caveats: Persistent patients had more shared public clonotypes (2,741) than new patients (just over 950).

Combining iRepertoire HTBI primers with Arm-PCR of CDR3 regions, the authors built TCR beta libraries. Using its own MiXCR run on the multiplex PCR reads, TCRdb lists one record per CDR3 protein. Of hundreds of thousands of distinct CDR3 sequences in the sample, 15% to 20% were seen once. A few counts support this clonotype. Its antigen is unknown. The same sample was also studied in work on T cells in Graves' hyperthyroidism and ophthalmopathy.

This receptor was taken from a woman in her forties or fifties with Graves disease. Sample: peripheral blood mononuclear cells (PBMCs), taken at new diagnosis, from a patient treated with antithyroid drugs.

CDR3 nucleotides: TGTGCCAGCATTCCTCCGGGAACGAGGAACACTGAAGCTTTCTTT. This codes for CASIPPGTRNTEAFF. The chain joins TRBV7-2 to TRBJ1-1; unclear D gene. V was cut by 7 bases and J by 1 base, with 16 bases left in between. Germline V gives CDR1 SGHTA, CDR2 FQGNSA. The CDR3 covers 15 residues.